The entry below gives a single T cell receptor beta chain sequence along with its context. There is no known antigen for this receptor. Per-nucleotide qualities are absent, and no much larger clonotype sits a single base away. The CDR3 runs 17 residues from the cysteine to the phenylalanine. Just CDR3 DNA is preserved here, 51 bases in frame from base 1. CDR1 and CDR2 (MGHDK, SYGVNS) derive from the germline V gene. Trimming accounts for 5 bases at V and 8 bases at J, while the number of junction bases matched to no gene is 11. These data are taken from a study of chemoradiotherapy in HPV16-positive cancers (dated by TCRdb to between 2021 and 2022). About the full investigation: Using functional T-cell assays on cells from two HPV16-positive patients, the researchers defined candidate HPV-specific T-cell clones and common TCR motifs. The study set out to ask whether T-cell immunity against the HPV oncoproteins E6 and E7 changes over the course of chemoradiotherapy and whether that immunity affects survival. The candidate HPV-specific TCRs and motifs were subsequently tracked in TCR repertoires obtained from 86 patients with HPV-related cancers. The study at large found these results: Expansion of candidate HPV-specific clones and E7-related TCR motifs was observed in the tumor microenvironment during treatment, whereas no such expansion was observed for non-HPV-specific T cells. The functional definition of HPV-specific T cells was derived from only two HPV16-positive patients, and the survival association was reported for HPV16-positive patients. In HPV16-positive patients, expansion of HPV-responsive T cells during chemoradiotherapy was found to be associated with improved recurrence-free survival.

Repertoires were sampled multiple times during chemoradiotherapy, which allowed clonal expansion in the tumor microenvironment to be followed. The library was obtained by the immunoSEQ multiplex PCR assay. This is the immuneACCESS table as TCRdb keeps it, with only in-frame sequences that have V and J called. A part of the clones is gone; compared with another copy, unresolved V genes explain less than half, and the rest is unexplained. The sample includes tens of thousands of clones, with around nine tenths observed a single time. The ten largest clones represent roughly 22% of the sample. This sequence was found in a human donor with HPV-associated anogenital cancer. The receptor chain draws on TRBV25-1 and TRBJ2-1, with TRBD2 identical over 14 junction bases. Sample: blood, taken from a patient who underwent chemoradiotherapy. The CDR3 has the sequence CASSLTRGTSGRDEQFF. The DNA sequence is as follows: TGTGCCAGCAGTCTAACGAGGGGGACTAGCGGGAGAGATGAGCAGTTCTTC.